The 6 T cell receptor beta chains reported below all come from one sample, sequenced in a study of T-cell reconstitution after alpha-beta-depleted transplantation in children. Unique molecular identifiers were incorporated into the prepared TCRbeta library. In TCRdb, the PCR reads were re-called with MiXCR into one record per CDR3 protein. The sample lists approximately 500,000 distinct CDR3 sequences, roughly a tenth seen once, with 2% to 2.5% in the top ten. The sequences come from PBMCs, collected before TCRalphabeta/CD19-depleted stem cell transplant. These receptors originate from a child under 10 years old with inherited bone marrow failure, due to receive a stem cell transplant.

The chain has TRBV6-5 and TRBJ2-3, with 9 nucleotides matching TRBD2. This CDR3 spans 17 amino acids. The J segment lost 2 bases and the V segment lost 2 bases, leaving 8 bases of the junction unmatched. Germline V lookup: CDR1 MNHEY, CDR2 SVGAGI. The CDR3 nucleotides read TGTGCCAGCAGTTACGTTCGGCTAGCGGGATACACAGATACGCAGTATTTT. It is translated as CASSYVRLAGYTDTQYF.

This clonotype came up many times. This rearrangement joins TRBV27 to TRBJ2-7; tentatively, D is TRBD2 (6 bases). Germline values: CDR1 MNHEY, CDR2 SMNVEV (reference sequence). The CDR3 is 17 amino acids. V was shortened by 4 bases and J by 0 bases, with 19 bases between the two germline ends. Here the CDR3 reads CASSWGLGGLSSYEQYF. The CDR3 DNA follows: TGTGCCAGCAGTTGGGGTTTGGGGGGACTTAGCTCCTACGAGCAGTACTTC.

The table lists this clonotype with a few counts. The chain combines TRBV12-3 or TRBV12-4 with TRBJ2-2; 7 bases match TRBD2. The V segment lost 5 bases and the J segment 1 base; nucleotides outside the gene matches: 7. The CDR3 extends over 16 amino acids. CDR3 nucleotide sequence: TGTGCCAGCAGTCCCCTTCCGGGAGGGAACACCGGGGAGCTGTTTTTT. It specifies CASSPLPGGNTGELFF.

This clonotype was found a few times. The chain joins TRBV10-3 to TRBJ2-3; 7 bases fit TRBD2. Germline V lookup: CDR1 ENHRY, CDR2 SYGVKD. V shed 2 bases, J shed 1 base, and the junction held 6 bases outside the gene matches. CDR3 length equals 16 residues. CDR3 sequence: CAISEILSGGTDTQYF. The CDR3 DNA reads as TGTGCCATCAGTGAGATACTAAGCGGGGGCACAGATACGCAGTATTTT.

This clonotype was seen only a few times. The chain is built from TRBV7-8 and TRBJ1-4; possibly TRBD1 for D (5 bases). CDR1 and CDR2 from the germline V gene are SGHVS and FQNEAQ. V lost 5 bases to trimming and J lost 0 bases, with 10 bases between them. The length of the CDR3 is 15 residues. The CDR3 loop is CASSGTEATNEKLFF. The CDR3 DNA reads as TGTGCCAGCAGCGGGACGGAGGCAACTAATGAAAAACTGTTTTTT.

This rearrangement joins TRBV5-5 to TRBJ2-1, with D hard to call. Deletions cut 2 bases from V and 0 bases from J, with 12 bases between. The germline V gene encodes CDR1 SGHKS and CDR2 YYEKEE (reference sequence). The CDR3 has 16 amino acids. The DNA of the CDR3 is TGTGCCAGCAGCTTATTTAATCGTCCCTCCTACAATGAGCAGTTCTTC. Translation gives CASSLFNRPSYNEQFF.